Below are 27 T cell receptor beta chains sequenced from a single sample in a study of OX40 agonist ivuxolimab in advanced cancers. The repertoire was sequenced with immunoSEQ multiplex PCR; TCRdb's copy has only in-frame clones and lacks some. This table holds 65,000 to 95,000 clones, 92% found once. Specimen: CD4+ or CD8+ T cells sorted from blood, collected in a trial of the OX40 agonist ivuxolimab. All receptors come from an adult with an advanced solid tumor such as melanoma, head and neck, liver or kidney cancer.

The CDR3 DNA reads TGTGCCAGCAGGAATAGGGACGGAAACACCGGGGAGCTGTTTTTT. The encoded protein is CASRNRDGNTGELFF. The chain couples TRBV7-9 to TRBJ2-2; D assignment may be TRBD1 or TRBD2 (5 bases each). Germline CDR1 SEHNR, CDR2 FQNEAQ (reference sequence). This CDR3 spans 15 amino acids. The V end was cut by 6 bases, the J end by 2 bases, with 13 bases between.

The chain uses TRBV27 and TRBJ2-7; perhaps TRBD2 as D (5 bases). Looked up from germline, CDR1 is MNHEY and CDR2 is SMNVEV (reference sequence). Trimming left V 4 bases short and J 1 base short, with 11 bases between. The CDR3 is 14 amino acids. CDR3 loop: CASSSWERSYEQYF. The CDR3 coding sequence is TGTGCCAGCAGTTCCTGGGAGCGATCCTACGAGCAGTACTTC.

The chain joins TRBV6-5 to TRBJ2-7; 9 bases line up with TRBD2. With 5 bases clipped from V and 8 bases from J, the junction kept 13 bases outside the gene matches. The V gene's germline CDR1 is MNHEY and CDR2 SVGAGI. This CDR3 is 15 amino acids long. The CDR3 loop reads CASSQLAGEGGQQYF. The CDR3 DNA reads as TGTGCCAGCAGTCAATTAGCGGGAGAGGGGGGACAGCAGTACTTC.

The V gene is TRBV7-2, the J gene TRBJ2-5; the match to TRBD1 covers 7 bases. Germline CDR1 is SGHTA and CDR2 is FQGNSA. V dropped 1 base and J dropped 1; count of bases not matched to a gene: 6. The CDR3 has 16 residues. The CDR3 nucleotides are TGTGCCAGCAGCTTAGACCTCCGGACAGGCCAAGAGACCCAGTACTTC. Encoded protein: CASSLDLRTGQETQYF.

The V gene is TRBV5-1, the J gene TRBJ2-7, with 9 bases fitting TRBD1. The CDR3 totals 16 residues. After removal of 5 bases from V and 4 bases from J, the junction contained 13 bases not matched to a gene. Germline CDR1 and CDR2: SGHRS and YFSETQ. The CDR3 nucleotides read TGCGCCAGCAGGGATGGCTTGGGACAGGGTGCTTACGAGCAGTACTTC. Its translation is CASRDGLGQGAYEQYF.

The chain couples TRBV15 to TRBJ2-7; 7 positions agree with TRBD2. Germline CDR1 is LNHNV and CDR2 is YYDKDF (reference sequence). CDR3 length equals 14 residues. V shed 5 bases and J 5 bases; nucleotides not matched to a gene: 9. The CDR3 loop reads CATSRGGQLDEQYF. The CDR3 region has the DNA TGTGCCACCAGCCGGGGAGGGCAACTAGACGAGCAGTACTTC.

The J gene is TRBJ2-7, the V gene TRBV10-1; 9 nucleotides align to TRBD1. CDR1 is WNHNN, CDR2 SYGVQD, per germline (reference sequence). The CDR3 sequence is 15 residues long. V lost 8 bases to trimming and J lost 2 bases; unmatched junction nucleotides: 10. CDR3 nucleotides: TGCGCCAGCTTTCCCCGGACAGGGGAAGCCTACGAGCAGTACTTC. This gives the protein CASFPRTGEAYEQYF.

This clone was detected only a few times. V gene TRBV30 combines with J gene TRBJ1-1; D gene unclear. The V gene's germline CDR1 is GTSNPN and CDR2 SVGIG (reference sequence). CDR3 size: 11 residues. Trimming shortened V by 7 bases and J by 0 bases, and 6 bases separated the two germline ends. The CDR3: CASTLNTEAFF. DNA of the CDR3: TGTGCCTCTACACTGAACACTGAAGCTTTCTTT.

The J gene is TRBJ1-1, the V gene TRBV21-1; the D call in the table, TRBD1, was not verified against the DNA. TRBV21-1 is deemed a pseudogene. The CDR3 runs to 16 residues. DNA for the CDR3: TGTGCCAGCAGCAAGGGACTTGAGGGGGCTGGCACTGAAGCTTTCTTT. Translating gives CASSKGLEGAGTEAFF.

The chain carries TRBV19 and TRBJ2-5; perhaps TRBD2 as D (5 bases). The V end lost 1 base, the J end lost 4 bases, and 13 bases lay between the germline ends. The CDR3 length is 15 residues. Germline V CDR1 and CDR2: LNHDA, SQIVND (reference sequence). The CDR3 DNA follows: TGTGCCAGTAGTATAGTAAGCGGACCTTTAGAGACCCAGTACTTC. Its translation: CASSIVSGPLETQYF.

The chain couples TRBV7-9 to TRBJ2-2, with 7 bases that match TRBD2. Germline V gives CDR1 SEHNR, CDR2 FQNEAQ (reference sequence). The CDR3 contains 15 residues. Trimming removed 0 bases from V and 4 bases from J; junction bases left unmatched: 2. The CDR3 here is CASSLAGGSTGELFF. The CDR3 region has the DNA TGTGCCAGCAGCTTAGCGGGAGGGTCCACCGGGGAGCTGTTTTTT.

V is TRBV5-1 and J is TRBJ2-1; a weak D match, TRBD2 (6 bases). The CDR3 contains 16 residues. Germline V CDR1 and CDR2: SGHRS, YFSETQ. Trimming pared 0 bases from V and 0 bases from J, leaving 10 bases between. This CDR3 reads CASSLVSGSSYNEQFF. CDR3 nucleotide sequence: TGCGCCAGCAGCTTGGTATCCGGGAGCTCCTACAATGAGCAGTTCTTC.

The CDR3 DNA reads TGTGCCAGCAGCCGGGGGACGTATGAGCAGTACTTC. This codes for CASSRGTYEQYF. This rearrangement joins TRBV7-2 to TRBJ2-7; tentatively, D is TRBD2 (6 bases). The V and J ends lost 5 bases and 7 bases respectively, with 12 bases between them. This CDR3 spans 12 amino acids. Germline V lookup: CDR1 SGHTA, CDR2 FQGNSA.

The rearrangement links TRBV4-2 to TRBJ2-3; 7 bases agree with TRBD2. Germline V CDR1 and CDR2: LGHNA, YNFKEQ. The trim removed 1 base at V and 2 bases at J, leaving 12 bases unmatched. This CDR3 spans 18 amino acids. CDR3 coding DNA: TGTGCCAGCAGCCAAGTTCAAACGCCTAGCGGAGCCACAGATACGCAGTATTTT. This gives the protein CASSQVQTPSGATDTQYF.

The chain has TRBV4-3 and TRBJ2-7; 8 bases align to TRBD2. Germline values: CDR1 LGHNA, CDR2 YSLEER. The V and J ends lost 4 bases and 0 bases, in that order; junction bases with no gene match: 11. This CDR3 has 17 residues. In DNA, the CDR3 is TGCGCCAGCAGCCTAGGACTAGCTGGGCTAATCTCCTACGAGCAGTACTTC. This gives the protein CASSLGLAGLISYEQYF.

The V and J genes are TRBV9 and TRBJ2-2, with D perhaps TRBD2 (5 bases). The CDR3 has 14 residues. The germline V gene encodes CDR1 SGDLS and CDR2 YYNGEE. The V end was cut by 1 base, the J end by 3 bases, with 7 bases between. The CDR3 sequence: CASSVLDYTGELFF. In nucleotides, the CDR3 is TGTGCCAGCAGCGTATTGGACTACACCGGGGAGCTGTTTTTT.

This chain links TRBV28 with TRBJ2-2, with no clear D. V lost 5 bases to trimming and J lost 1 base, with 11 bases between them. This CDR3 has 15 amino acids. CDR1 and CDR2 from the germline V gene are MDHEN and SYDVKM. The CDR3 reads CASSTLWGNTGELFF. The CDR3 nucleotides are TGTGCCAGCAGTACCCTCTGGGGGAACACCGGGGAGCTGTTTTTT. Full variable domain (remainder filled in from reference TRBV28 and TRBJ2-2): DVKVTQSSRYLVKRTGEKVFLECVQDMDHENMFWYRQDPGLGLRLIYFSYDVKMKEKGDIPEGYSVSREKKERFSLILESASTNQTSMYLCASSTLWGNTGELFFGEGSRLTVL.

The chain carries TRBV6-6 and TRBJ2-5, with D perhaps TRBD1 or TRBD2 (6 bases each). Deletions cut 6 bases from V and 5 bases from J, with 19 bases between. Germline-derived CDR1 and CDR2 are MNHNY and SVGAGI (reference sequence). The CDR3 spans 15 residues. CDR3 sequence: CASSYWRGARETQYF. The CDR3 nucleotides read TGTGCCAGCAGCTATTGGAGGGGGGCGCGGGAGACCCAGTACTTC.

This CDR3 reads CASSSRRETNTGELFF. CDR3 in DNA: TGTGCCAGCAGCTCCCGCCGGGAGACGAACACCGGGGAGCTGTTTTTT. V gene TRBV7-2 combines with J gene TRBJ2-2, with D perhaps TRBD2 (6 bases). CDR3 length: 16 residues. Germline V gene data show CDR1 as SGHTA and CDR2 as FQGNSA. V was cut by 4 bases and J by 0 bases, with 12 bases left in between.

V gene TRBV30 combines with J gene TRBJ1-2, with a tentative D call TRBD1 (6 bases). CDR1 and CDR2 from the germline V gene are GTSNPN and SVGIG (reference sequence). The germline V and J ends were trimmed by 7 bases and 4 bases, with 22 bases remaining between them. The CDR3 is 15 amino acids. This CDR3 is CALNPDSLHAYGYTF. CDR3 DNA sequence: TGTGCCTTGAACCCGGACAGCCTGCACGCCTATGGCTACACCTTC.

J is TRBJ2-3 and V is TRBV5-1; 7 bases fit TRBD1. Germline assignment: CDR1 SGHRS and CDR2 YFSETQ. The CDR3 length is 15 residues. Unmatched junction bases numbered 5, after V lost 4 bases and J lost 0 bases. The CDR3 region has the DNA TGCGCCAGCAGCCAGGACAGGACAAGCACAGATACGCAGTATTTT. It codes for CASSQDRTSTDTQYF.

The chain links TRBV5-1 to TRBJ2-5; TRBD2 matches at 11 bases. J gave up 0 bases and V 3 bases, and 4 bases lay outside the gene matches. CDR1 and CDR2 from the germline V gene are SGHRS and YFSETQ. This CDR3 is built from 16 residues. CDR3: CASSSGTSGHQETQYF. In DNA form, the CDR3 reads TGCGCCAGCAGCTCCGGGACTAGCGGCCACCAAGAGACCCAGTACTTC.

The chain joins TRBV30 to TRBJ2-2, with D possibly matching TRBD1 (5 bases). Germline assignment: CDR1 GTSNPN and CDR2 SVGIG (reference sequence). The ends were cut back, 5 bases at V and 5 bases at J, with 12 bases in the middle. The CDR3 is 13 residues long. The CDR3 DNA is TGTGCCTGGGAACGACAGTTTACCGGGGAGCTGTTTTTT. Its protein is CAWERQFTGELFF.

The chain joins TRBV19 to TRBJ1-2, with D perhaps TRBD1 (5 bases). This CDR3 has 18 residues. V was clipped by 3 bases and J by 5 bases, with 25 bases between them. Germline V gene lookup returns CDR1 LNHDA and CDR2 SQIVND (reference sequence). The CDR3 DNA follows: TGTGCCAGTAGTATCATGGCGCCCGGGGCATATGGGGTATATGGCTACACCTTC. It specifies CASSIMAPGAYGVYGYTF.

The rearrangement joins TRBV5-1 to TRBJ1-1; 9 bases match TRBD1. CDR1 is SGHRS and CDR2 is YFSETQ in the germline V gene. There are 13 residues in the CDR3. After removal of 7 bases from V and 0 bases from J, the junction contained 1 base not matched to a gene. CDR3 bases: TGCGCCAGCCGGGACAGGGTGAACACTGAAGCTTTCTTT. Residues: CASRDRVNTEAFF.

The rearrangement joins TRBV5-1 to TRBJ2-5, with no clear D. The V end was cut by 4 bases, the J end by 2 bases, with 9 bases between. The CDR3 consists of 13 residues. Germline lookup yields CDR1 SGHRS and CDR2 YFSETQ. The CDR3 nucleotides read TGCGCCAGCAGCACGCGTGCACAAGAGACCCAGTACTTC. It is translated as CASSTRAQETQYF.

This chain links TRBV9 with TRBJ1-2; weak D call: TRBD1 (5 bases). Germline-derived CDR1 and CDR2 are SGDLS and YYNGEE. The CDR3 has 15 residues. V was clipped by 0 bases and J by 4 bases, with 13 bases between them. The CDR3 DNA reads as TGTGCCAGCAGCGTAGTCCCGCCAGGGACCTATGGCTACACCTTC. This gives the protein CASSVVPPGTYGYTF.